This TCR beta chain was captured in a study of beta chain features in type 1 diabetes. Study-level findings and limits: Patients with Type 1 diabetes showed moderately but significantly shorter TCRB CDR3s in all four CD4+ subsets. More deletions and fewer insertions at VDJ junctions were found in patients with type 1 diabetes.

What was sequenced were expressed TCRB transcripts, since all of the isolated RNA had been reverse transcribed. Only in-frame clones appear in the TCRdb table, and some are missing; sequencing was by immunoSEQ multiplex PCR. The data hold approximately 260,000 clones, with less than 30% observed a single time. Sorting based on CD45RO/CCR7/CD25/CD127/CD95/CD27 separated CD4+ naive, central memory, regulatory and stem cell-like memory cells. The V end was cut by 10 bases, the J end by 1 base, with 9 bases between. The CDR3 loop spans 12 amino acids. Comments on this clone: What it binds is not known.

The source is a woman aged 25 to 45 with type 1 diabetes. Material for sequencing was naive CD4+ T cells from blood. This chain uses TRBV23-1 with TRBJ2-3; no reliable D call. TRBV23-1 falls under the ORF class, with uncertain function. Here the CDR3 reads CAIRIGTDTQYF. The CDR3 nucleotides are TGCGCCATTCGAATAGGCACAGATACGCAGTATTTT.